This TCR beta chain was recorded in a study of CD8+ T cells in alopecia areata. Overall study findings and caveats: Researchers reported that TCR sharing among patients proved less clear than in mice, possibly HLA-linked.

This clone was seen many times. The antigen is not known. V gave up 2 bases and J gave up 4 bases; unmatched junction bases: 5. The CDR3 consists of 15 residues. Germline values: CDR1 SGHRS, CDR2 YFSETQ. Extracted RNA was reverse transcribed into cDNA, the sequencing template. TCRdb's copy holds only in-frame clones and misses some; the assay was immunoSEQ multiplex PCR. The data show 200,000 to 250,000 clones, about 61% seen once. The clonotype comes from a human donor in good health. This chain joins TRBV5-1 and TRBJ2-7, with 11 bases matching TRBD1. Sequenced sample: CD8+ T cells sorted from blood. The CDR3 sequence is CASSLGQGAMYEQYF. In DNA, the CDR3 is TGCGCCAGCAGCTTAGGACAGGGGGCTATGTACGAGCAGTACTTC.